These 30 T cell receptor beta chains came from one sample sequenced in a study of OX40 agonist ivuxolimab in advanced cancers. The method was immunoSEQ multiplex PCR; TCRdb's version includes in-frame clones alone and lacks a portion of them. The table includes roughly 62,000 clones, 80% to 90% detected once. Specimen: CD4+ or CD8+ T cells sorted from blood, collected in a trial of the OX40 agonist ivuxolimab. Receptors were obtained from an adult with an advanced solid tumor such as melanoma, head and neck, liver or kidney cancer.

The CDR3 spells CATSTGAQSFTDTQYF. Here the CDR3 DNA reads TGTGCCACTTCTACAGGAGCCCAATCGTTCACAGATACGCAGTATTTT. The J gene is TRBJ2-3, the V gene TRBV13, with D tentatively TRBD1 (5 bases). CDR1 is PRHDT, CDR2 FYEKMQ, per germline (reference sequence). Trimming removed 10 bases from V and 2 bases from J, with 22 bases in between. The CDR3 sequence is 16 residues long.

The chain joins TRBV6-1 to TRBJ2-1, with D maybe TRBD2 (7 bases). V shed 6 bases and J shed 3 bases, with 9 bases lying between them. Germline CDR1 and CDR2: MNHNS and SASEGT. The CDR3 spans 13 residues. The CDR3 nucleotides read TGTGCCAGCAGGAGGGGGGGCTACAATGAGCAGTTCTTC. This gives the protein CASRRGGYNEQFF.

This clone was observed a few times. The J gene is TRBJ1-2, the V gene TRBV7-9, with TRBD1 matching over 7 bases. The CDR3 totals 13 residues. The V and J ends lost 8 bases and 1 base, in that order; junction bases with no gene match: 4. Germline V gene lookup returns CDR1 SEHNR and CDR2 FQNEAQ (reference sequence). CDR3 amino acids: CASWTGYNYGYTF. Here the CDR3 DNA reads TGTGCCAGCTGGACAGGCTATAACTATGGCTACACCTTC.

The chain uses TRBV15 and TRBJ2-5; either TRBD1 or TRBD2 may fit D (5 bases each). Germline loops: CDR1 LNHNV, CDR2 YYDKDF (reference sequence). V shed 8 bases and J shed 2 bases, with 18 bases lying between them. CDR3 size: 15 residues. The CDR3: CATQHRDGFQETQYF. The DNA of the CDR3 is TGTGCCACCCAGCACCGGGACGGCTTTCAAGAGACCCAGTACTTC.

This chain joins TRBV6-5 and TRBJ2-3; D remains unclear. Germline assignment: CDR1 MNHEY and CDR2 SVGAGI. CDR3 length equals 14 residues. Trimming stripped 6 bases from V and 2 bases from J, with 12 bases between. The CDR3 nucleotides read TGTGCCAGCAGCCTGGTCAGTAACACAGATACGCAGTATTTT. Its translation: CASSLVSNTDTQYF.

The CDR3 protein is CASSPPSGTYEQYF. The CDR3 DNA reads TGTGCCAGCTCACCACCGTCAGGAACCTACGAGCAGTACTTC. The V and J genes are TRBV18 and TRBJ2-7; D not resolved. The CDR3 is made up of 14 amino acids. Germline values: CDR1 KGHSH, CDR2 LQKENI. Deletions cut 0 bases from V and 2 bases from J, with 8 bases between.

This clone occurred once. This chain joins TRBV6-1 and TRBJ1-5; D gene unclear. This CDR3 comprises 12 residues. Germline CDR1 and CDR2: MNHNS and SASEGT. Trimming shortened V by 4 bases and J by 4 bases, and 5 bases separated the two germline ends. CDR3 nucleotides: TGTGCCAGCAGTGGTGAGAATCAGCCCCAGCATTTT. Translated, it gives CASSGENQPQHF.

The V and J genes are TRBV5-1 and TRBJ2-7, with TRBD1 matching over 9 bases. From germline, CDR1 is SGHRS and CDR2 YFSETQ. The CDR3 is 17 residues long. Trimming at V came to 0 bases and at J to 2 bases, leaving 9 bases not matched to a gene. The CDR3 nucleotides are TGCGCCAGCAGCTTGGATCCTACAGGGGGCTGGACCTACGAGCAGTACTTC. It specifies CASSLDPTGGWTYEQYF. Combining the CDR3 with reference TRBV5-1 and TRBJ2-7 gives the whole variable domain KAGVTQTPRYLIKTRGQQVTLSCSPISGHRSVSWYQQTPGQGLQFLFEYFSETQRNKGNFPGRFSGRQFSNSRSEMNVSTLELGDSALYLCASSLDPTGGWTYEQYFGPGTRLTVT.

A remark on this clone: The same CDR3 can be traced to other DNA sequences in this sample. V and J are TRBV6-6 and TRBJ1-2, with a weak D call TRBD1 (5 bases). V lost 0 bases, J lost 6 bases, and 5 bases lay in between. This CDR3 comprises 12 residues. Germline CDR1 is MNHNY and CDR2 is SVGAGI (reference sequence). The CDR3 region has the DNA TGTGCCAGCAGTTACTCGGGGGATGGCTACACCTTC. This sequence encodes CASSYSGDGYTF.

J is TRBJ1-1 and V is TRBV7-8, with a weak D call TRBD1 (5 bases). CDR1 and CDR2 from the germline V gene are SGHVS and FQNEAQ. V lost 1 base and J lost 1, with 13 bases in between. This CDR3 region has 16 residues. In DNA, the CDR3 is TGTGCCAGCAGCTTAGGGGAGGGGTGGAGGAACACTGAAGCTTTCTTT. This gives the protein CASSLGEGWRNTEAFF. The full variable domain, rest sourced from reference TRBV7-8 and TRBJ1-1, is GAGVSQSPRYKVAKRGQDVALRCDPISGHVSLFWYQQALGQGPEFLTYFQNEAQLDKSGLPSDRFFAERPEGSVSTLKIQRTQQEDSAVYLCASSLGEGWRNTEAFFGQGTRLTVV.

This chain links TRBV5-4 with TRBJ2-5, with no clear D. Looked up from germline, CDR1 is SGHNT and CDR2 is YYREEE (reference sequence). This CDR3 comprises 12 residues. V was trimmed by 0 bases and J by 2 bases, leaving 2 bases between them. The CDR3 region is CASSLEQETQYF. CDR3 bases: TGTGCCAGCAGCTTGGAGCAAGAGACCCAGTACTTC.

The gene calls are TRBV18 and TRBJ1-2; D is possibly TRBD1 (6 bases). V lost 3 bases and J lost 3, with 8 bases in between. Germline lookup yields CDR1 KGHSH and CDR2 LQKENI. The CDR3 consists of 13 residues. The CDR3 nucleotides are TGTGCCAGCTCACCTTCAGGGGACTATGGCTACACCTTC. This sequence encodes CASSPSGDYGYTF.

The genes are TRBV5-1 and TRBJ2-1; no clear D. Trimming took off 4 bases at V and 2 bases at J, with 13 bases between the two ends. The CDR3 consists of 15 residues. The germline V gene encodes CDR1 SGHRS and CDR2 YFSETQ. The CDR3, as DNA: TGCGCCAGCAGCATCACAGAGTCCACCTACAATGAGCAGTTCTTC. The encoded protein is CASSITESTYNEQFF.

V usage is TRBV6-5 and J usage is TRBJ1-1, with 8 bases matching TRBD1. The CDR3 is 14 residues long. CDR1 and CDR2 from the germline V gene are MNHEY and SVGAGI. The V segment lost 7 bases and the J segment 0 bases; nucleotides outside the gene matches: 4. For the CDR3, the DNA is TGTGCCAGCACCTTGGACAGGGTGAACACTGAAGCTTTCTTT. Translation: CASTLDRVNTEAFF.

V is TRBV7-9 and J is TRBJ2-1; D is unresolved. V lost 5 bases and J 3 bases, leaving 2 bases between the germline ends. This CDR3 has 11 amino acids. CDR1 is SEHNR, CDR2 FQNEAQ, per germline (reference sequence). The CDR3 loop is CASSVYNEQFF. In DNA, the CDR3 is TGTGCCAGCAGCGTCTACAATGAGCAGTTCTTC.

The V gene is TRBV15, the J gene TRBJ2-7; D is uncertain. The germline gives CDR1 LNHNV, CDR2 YYDKDF (reference sequence). The CDR3 extends over 12 amino acids. Trimming left V 0 bases short and J 7 bases short, with 7 bases between. CDR3: CATSRDPREQYF. The DNA for the CDR3 is TGTGCCACCAGCAGAGATCCCCGGGAGCAGTACTTC.

The J gene is TRBJ2-7, the V gene TRBV29-1; 7 bases are shared with TRBD1. Germline loops: CDR1 SQVTM, CDR2 ANQGSEA. CDR3 size: 13 residues. V was pared by 6 bases and J by 2 bases, with 7 bases of the junction left unmatched. The CDR3 DNA reads TGCAGCGTCACCGGGACAGTGACCTACGAGCAGTACTTC. Translated, it gives CSVTGTVTYEQYF.

This chain uses TRBV6-6 with TRBJ1-1, with unresolved D. Between the trimmed V and J ends, which lost 2 bases and 6 bases, there was a span of 16 bases. The CDR3 loop spans 15 amino acids. Germline-derived CDR1 and CDR2 are MNHNY and SVGAGI (reference sequence). The CDR3 sequence: CASSYKAHSNAEAFF. In nucleotides, the CDR3 is TGTGCCAGCAGTTACAAGGCGCACTCAAACGCTGAAGCTTTCTTT.

The chain employs TRBV5-6 and TRBJ2-1; 7 nucleotides match TRBD1. The V gene end was trimmed by 4 bases and the J gene end by 8 bases; junction bases not matched to a gene: 9. This CDR3 spans 14 amino acids. Germline V lookup: CDR1 SGHDT, CDR2 YYEEEE. CDR3: CASSGDRVRDEQFF. As DNA, the CDR3 is TGTGCCAGCAGCGGAGACAGGGTTAGAGATGAGCAGTTCTTC.

The V call is TRBV28, the J call TRBJ1-2; 10 nucleotides match TRBD1. CDR3 size: 15 residues. Germline lookup yields CDR1 MDHEN and CDR2 SYDVKM. V dropped 4 bases and J dropped 4; count of bases not matched to a gene: 6. The CDR3 reads CASSSPGQGTYGYTF. CDR3 in DNA: TGTGCCAGCAGTTCGCCGGGACAGGGGACCTATGGCTACACCTTC.

The chain uses TRBV28 and TRBJ1-1; D is ambiguous. With 10 bases removed from V and 11 bases from J, the gap between germline ends came to 17 bases. The CDR3 is 11 amino acids. Germline CDR1 MDHEN, CDR2 SYDVKM. The CDR3 DNA reads as TGTGCCACCCGCCTTAGTTTGCGCGCTTTCTTT. It yields the protein CATRLSLRAFF.

The chain combines TRBV19 with TRBJ1-2; D not resolved. The ends were cut back, 1 base at V and 0 bases at J, with 9 bases in the middle. CDR1 and CDR2 from the germline V gene are LNHDA and SQIVND (reference sequence). This CDR3 contains 15 residues. The CDR3 here is CASSIGARANYGYTF. Written as DNA, the CDR3 is TGTGCCAGTAGTATAGGGGCAAGAGCTAACTATGGCTACACCTTC. Looking up the rest from reference TRBV19 and TRBJ1-2 gives the full variable domain: DGGITQSPKYLFRKEGQNVTLSCEQNLNHDAMYWYRQDPGQGLRLIYYSQIVNDFQKGDIAEGYSVSREKKESFPLTVTSAQKNPTAFYLCASSIGARANYGYTFGSGTRLTVV.

This clone is a singleton in its sample. This chain joins TRBV19 and TRBJ1-1; D remains unclear. CDR1 and CDR2 from the germline V gene are LNHDA and SQIVND (reference sequence). The CDR3 extends over 12 amino acids. V was shortened by 5 bases and J by 3 bases, with 7 bases between the two germline ends. CDR3 amino acids: CASSREDTEAFF. The CDR3 coding sequence is TGTGCCAGTAGTCGAGAGGACACTGAAGCTTTCTTT.

The chain couples TRBV7-8 to TRBJ2-3; tentatively, D is TRBD1 (6 bases). The V and J ends lost 5 bases and 2 bases respectively, with 11 bases between them. Germline V gives CDR1 SGHVS, CDR2 FQNEAQ. The CDR3 extends over 14 amino acids. The CDR3 is CASSATGSTDTQYF. CDR3 coding DNA: TGTGCCAGCAGCGCGACAGGCTCCACAGATACGCAGTATTTT.

The chain is built from TRBV23-1 and TRBJ2-5; the D is unclear. The J call is uncertain, as TRBJ2-7 better fits the DNA end. TRBV23-1 is treated as an ORF (open reading frame) with a function not yet certain. This CDR3 has 14 amino acids. CDR3 nucleotide sequence: TGCGCCAGCAGTCCAGACGGCAAACTCTACGAGCAGTACTTC. Translating gives CASSPDGKLYEQYF.

The chain employs TRBV14 and TRBJ2-7, with 7 nucleotides matching TRBD1. Germline CDR1 reads SGHDN; CDR2 reads FVKESK. CDR3 size: 13 residues. V lost 4 bases, J lost 6 bases, and 6 bases stayed unmatched. Here the CDR3 reads CASSRDRVAEQYF. CDR3 bases: TGTGCCAGCAGCCGAGACAGGGTGGCCGAGCAGTACTTC.

This clone was seen a single time. The chain couples TRBV11-2 to TRBJ2-1; 7 positions agree with TRBD1. CDR1 and CDR2 from the germline V gene are SGHAT and FQNNGV. The CDR3 length is 12 residues. The V and J ends lost 2 bases and 16 bases, in that order; junction bases with no gene match: 8. The CDR3 DNA reads TGTGCCAGCAGCTTACGTCGACAGGGCTTATTCTTC. This sequence encodes CASSLRRQGLFF.

This clone was observed a single time. This chain links TRBV7-6 with TRBJ1-1, with TRBD1 identical over 7 bases. V was pared by 3 bases and J by 0 bases, with 13 bases of the junction left unmatched. This CDR3 region has 18 residues. Germline values: CDR1 SGHVS, CDR2 FNYEAQ. The chain's CDR3 is CASSLGPGTVQMNTEAFF. DNA of the CDR3: TGTGCCAGCAGCTTGGGCCCTGGGACAGTTCAAATGAACACTGAAGCTTTCTTT.

V and J are TRBV10-3 and TRBJ1-5, with 7 bases fitting TRBD1. V trimming: 0 bases; J trimming: 7 bases; junction bases outside the gene matches: 3. The CDR3 runs 14 residues. Germline V lookup: CDR1 ENHRY, CDR2 SYGVKD. The CDR3 nucleotides are TGTGCCATCAGTGAGTCCGGAGGGGGCCAGCCCCAGCATTTT. The encoded protein is CAISESGGGQPQHF.

This sequence joins TRBV5-1 and TRBJ1-4, with D tentatively TRBD1 (5 bases). The CDR3 is 16 amino acids. V was cut by 0 bases and J by 3 bases, with 12 bases left in between. In germline, CDR1 is SGHRS, CDR2 YFSETQ. The CDR3 protein is CASSLDSDRANEKLFF. In nucleotides, the CDR3 is TGCGCCAGCAGCTTGGACAGCGACAGAGCTAATGAAAAACTGTTTTTT. Supplemented by reference TRBV5-1 and TRBJ1-4, the full variable domain reads KAGVTQTPRYLIKTRGQQVTLSCSPISGHRSVSWYQQTPGQGLQFLFEYFSETQRNKGNFPGRFSGRQFSNSRSEMNVSTLELGDSALYLCASSLDSDRANEKLFFGSGTQLSVL.